This T cell receptor (beta chain) is from a study of T-cell memory formation after mild COVID-19. Findings and limits, study-wide: Cross-reactive memory apparently joined, as some responding clones appeared in pre-infection memory. Mainly CM and EM harbored the contracting CD4+ clones; mainly EMRA harbored the CD8+ ones. A second wave expanding day 15 to 37 was CD4+-biased; contracting clones were balanced.

The TCR alpha and TCR beta cDNA libraries, bearing sample barcodes and UMIs, were generated by 5'RACE using constant-segment primers. TCRdb called the 5' RACE reads again in MiXCR, with one record for every CDR3 protein. Among about 340,000 distinct CDR3 sequences, approximately 14% were seen once, and the ten largest hold 22%. The trim removed 6 bases at V and 0 bases at J, leaving 4 bases unmatched. The CDR3 runs to 15 residues. Germline lookup yields CDR1 MDHEN and CDR2 SYDVKM. Many counts were recorded for this clonotype. Its antigen remains unknown. The rearrangement links TRBV28 to TRBJ2-2, with 7 bases lining up with TRBD2. The source of this sequence is a man aged 18 to 30 who had mild COVID-19 (a few samples of this study predate the infection). Cell type and time point are not known. The sequencing input was PBMCs or a T cell subset sorted from them (not recorded which). CDR3 amino acids: CASSRTSANTGELFF. The CDR3 region has the DNA TGTGCCAGCAGCCGCACTAGCGCGAACACCGGGGAGCTGTTTTTT.